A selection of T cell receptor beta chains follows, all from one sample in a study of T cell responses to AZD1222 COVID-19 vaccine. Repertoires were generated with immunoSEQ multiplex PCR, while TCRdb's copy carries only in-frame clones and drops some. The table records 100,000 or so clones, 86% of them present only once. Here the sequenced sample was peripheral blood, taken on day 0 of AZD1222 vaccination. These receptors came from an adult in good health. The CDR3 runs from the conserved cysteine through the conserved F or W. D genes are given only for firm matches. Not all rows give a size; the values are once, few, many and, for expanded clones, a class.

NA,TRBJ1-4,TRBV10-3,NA,CAISESMGQLNEKLFF,TGTGCCATCAGTGAGTCGATGGGGCAGCTTAATGAAAAACTGTTTTTT
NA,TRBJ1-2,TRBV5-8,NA,CASSLDGNYGYTF,TGTGCCAGCAGCTTGGACGGGAACTATGGCTACACCTTC
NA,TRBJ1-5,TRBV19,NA,CASSMWQGYNQPQHF,TGTGCCAGTAGTATGTGGCAGGGGTACAATCAGCCCCAGCATTTT
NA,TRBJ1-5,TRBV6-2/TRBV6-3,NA,CASSYAGGYQPQHF,TGTGCCAGCAGTTACGCGGGAGGCTATCAGCCCCAGCATTTT
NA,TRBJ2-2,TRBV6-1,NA,CASSDQLIVTGELFF,TGTGCCAGCAGTGACCAACTAATTGTCACCGGGGAGCTGTTTTTT
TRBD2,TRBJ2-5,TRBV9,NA,CASSVSGAGETQYF,TGTGCCAGCAGCGTGAGCGGGGCGGGAGAGACCCAGTACTTC
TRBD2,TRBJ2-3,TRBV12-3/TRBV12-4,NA,CASGTSEADTQYF,TGTGCGTCGGGGACTAGCGAGGCAGATACGCAGTATTTT
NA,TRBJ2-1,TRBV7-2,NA,CASSLLVNEQFF,TGTGCCAGCAGCTTACTAGTGAATGAGCAGTTCTTC
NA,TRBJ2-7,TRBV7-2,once,CASRLASYEQYF,TGTGCCAGCAGATTAGCGTCCTACGAGCAGTACTTC
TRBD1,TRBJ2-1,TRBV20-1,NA,CSASWDRGYDEQFF,TGCAGTGCTAGTTGGGACAGGGGCTACGATGAGCAGTTCTTC
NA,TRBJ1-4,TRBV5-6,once,CASTDLLTGHEKLFF,TGTGCCAGCACCGATTTGTTGACAGGCCACGAAAAACTGTTTTTT
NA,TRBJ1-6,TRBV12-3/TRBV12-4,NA,CASSPGDSPLHF,TGTGCCAGCAGTCCAGGGGATTCACCCCTCCACTTT
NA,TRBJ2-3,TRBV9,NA,CASSVVGGGTDTQYF,TGTGCCAGCAGCGTAGTAGGCGGGGGCACAGATACGCAGTATTTT
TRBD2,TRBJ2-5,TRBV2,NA,CASSDVSGIGGQETQYF,TGTGCCAGCAGTGATGTTAGCGGGATAGGGGGACAAGAGACCCAGTACTTC
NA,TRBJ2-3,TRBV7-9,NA,CASSRGGTDTQYF,TGTGCCAGCAGCCGCGGGGGCACAGATACGCAGTATTTT
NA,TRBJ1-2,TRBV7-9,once,CASSLGGANYGYTF,TGTGCCAGCAGCTTAGGAGGAGCAAACTATGGCTACACCTTC
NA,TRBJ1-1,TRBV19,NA,CASSTQKNTEAFF,TGTGCCAGTAGTACACAGAAGAACACTGAAGCTTTCTTT
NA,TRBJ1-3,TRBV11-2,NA,CASSPLRSGNTIYF,TGTGCCAGCAGCCCCTTACGCTCTGGAAACACCATATATTTT
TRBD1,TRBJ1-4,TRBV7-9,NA,CASSPGQSNEKLFF,TGTGCCAGCAGCCCGGGACAGTCAAATGAAAAACTGTTTTTT
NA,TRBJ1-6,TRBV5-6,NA,CASSFGGQSNSPLHF,TGTGCCAGCAGCTTTGGGGGTCAGAGTAATTCACCCCTCCACTTT
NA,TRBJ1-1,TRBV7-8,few,CASSDRRISNTEAFF,TGTGCCAGCAGCGACCGACGGATCTCGAACACTGAAGCTTTCTTT
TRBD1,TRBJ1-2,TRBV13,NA,CASSLGRGRGNYGYTF,TGTGCCAGCAGCTTAGGCCGAGGCAGGGGGAACTATGGCTACACCTTC
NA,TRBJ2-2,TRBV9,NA,CASSGRETFSGELFF,TGTGCCAGCAGCGGCCGGGAAACTTTCTCCGGGGAGCTGTTTTTT
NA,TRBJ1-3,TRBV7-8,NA,CASSLGYSGNTIYF,TGTGCCAGCAGCTTGGGTTACTCTGGAAACACCATATATTTT
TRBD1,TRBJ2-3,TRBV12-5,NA,CASGFFRDRAHF,TGTGCTAGTGGTTTTTTCCGGGACAGGGCGCATTTT
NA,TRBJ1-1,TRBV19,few,CASSTGITEAFF,TGTGCCAGTAGTACGGGGATCACTGAAGCTTTCTTT
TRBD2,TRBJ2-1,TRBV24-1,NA,CATSAASGSSYNEQFF,TGTGCCACCAGTGCTGCTAGCGGGAGTTCCTACAATGAGCAGTTCTTC
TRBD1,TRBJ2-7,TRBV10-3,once,CAISGGDRGSYEQYF,TGTGCCATCAGTGGAGGGGACAGGGGCTCCTACGAGCAGTACTTC
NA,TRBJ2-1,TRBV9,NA,CASSVKAGRPPNEQFF,TGTGCCAGCAGCGTAAAAGCGGGTCGACCCCCAAATGAGCAGTTCTTC
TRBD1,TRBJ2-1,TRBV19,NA,CASSIGVGQGAYNEQFF,TGTGCCAGTAGTATAGGAGTCGGGCAGGGGGCGTACAATGAGCAGTTCTTC
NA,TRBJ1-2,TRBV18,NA,CASSPDLYGYTF,TGTGCCAGCTCACCAGACCTCTATGGCTACACCTTC
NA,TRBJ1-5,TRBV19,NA,CASKMRKTNQPQHF,TGTGCCAGTAAAATGAGAAAGACCAATCAGCCCCAGCATTTT
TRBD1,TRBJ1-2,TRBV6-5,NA,CAAETGGGYGYTF,TGTGCCGCCGAAACAGGGGGTGGGTATGGCTACACCTTC
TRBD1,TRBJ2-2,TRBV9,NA,CASSLKTGLGTGELFF,TGTGCCAGCAGCTTAAAGACAGGGCTTGGGACCGGGGAGCTGTTTTTT
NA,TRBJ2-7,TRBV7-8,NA,CASSLTTVNKASYEQYF,TGTGCCAGCAGCTTGACGACTGTGAATAAGGCCTCCTACGAGCAGTACTTC
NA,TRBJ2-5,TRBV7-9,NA,CASSLAVSEGTQYF,TGTGCCAGCAGCTTAGCAGTGAGTGAAGGGACCCAGTACTTC
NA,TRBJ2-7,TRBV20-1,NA,CSAGQAAEQYF,TGCAGTGCCGGGCAGGCGGCCGAGCAGTACTTC
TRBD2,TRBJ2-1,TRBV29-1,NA,CSVERTSGGSSYNEQFF,TGCAGCGTTGAAAGGACTAGCGGGGGAAGCTCCTACAATGAGCAGTTCTTC
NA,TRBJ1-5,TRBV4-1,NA,CASSQGAGEVNQPQHF,TGCGCCAGCAGCCAAGGTGCAGGGGAGGTCAATCAGCCCCAGCATTTT
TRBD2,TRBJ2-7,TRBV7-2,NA,CASSSGLAGGIEQYF,TGTGCCAGCAGCTCTGGACTAGCGGGGGGTATCGAGCAGTACTTC
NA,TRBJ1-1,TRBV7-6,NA,CASSLGGWTEAFF,TGTGCCAGCAGCTTAGGGGGGTGGACTGAAGCTTTCTTT
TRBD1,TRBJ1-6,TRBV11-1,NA,CASSSTGRNSPLHF,TGTGCCAGCAGCTCGACAGGGCGAAATTCACCCCTCCACTTT